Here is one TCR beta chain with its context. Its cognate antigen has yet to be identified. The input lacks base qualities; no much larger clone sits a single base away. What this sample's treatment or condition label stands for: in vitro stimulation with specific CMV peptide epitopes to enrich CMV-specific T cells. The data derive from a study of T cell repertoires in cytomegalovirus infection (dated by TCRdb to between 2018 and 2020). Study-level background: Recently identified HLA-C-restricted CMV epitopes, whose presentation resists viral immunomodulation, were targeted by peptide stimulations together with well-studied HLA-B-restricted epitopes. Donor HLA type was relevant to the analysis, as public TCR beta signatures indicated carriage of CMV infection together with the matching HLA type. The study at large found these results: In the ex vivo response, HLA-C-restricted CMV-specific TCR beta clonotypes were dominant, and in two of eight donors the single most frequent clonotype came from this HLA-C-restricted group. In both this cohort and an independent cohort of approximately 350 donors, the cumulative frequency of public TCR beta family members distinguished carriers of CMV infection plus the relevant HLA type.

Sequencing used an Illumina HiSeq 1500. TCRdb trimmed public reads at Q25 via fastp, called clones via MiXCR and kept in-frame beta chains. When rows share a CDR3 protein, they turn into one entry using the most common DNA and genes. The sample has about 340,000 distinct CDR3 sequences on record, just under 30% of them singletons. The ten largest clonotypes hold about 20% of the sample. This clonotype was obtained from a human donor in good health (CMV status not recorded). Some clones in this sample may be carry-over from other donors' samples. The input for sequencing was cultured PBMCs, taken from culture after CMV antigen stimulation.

The CDR3 protein: CASSPTASLRGPNEQFF. The nucleotide sequence reads as follows: TGTGCCAGCAGTCCTACAGCAAGTCTCAGGGGACCTAATGAGCAGTTCTTC. Here the chain combines TRBV25-1 and TRBJ2-1, and the D gene may be TRBD1, 6 bases matching. The CDR3, from cysteine to phenylalanine, totals 17 residues. The kept DNA is CDR3 alone, 51 bases in frame from the first base. Trimming takes 5 bases from V and 7 bases from J, and the germline ends sit 24 bases apart. Taken from the germline V gene, the CDR1 and CDR2 loops are MGHDK and SYGVNS.